These 21 T cell receptor beta chains share one sample of origin, sequenced in a study of cytomegalovirus exposure and HLA in healthy donors. The study ran its PCR with 60 Vbeta and 13 Jbeta primers. Sequencing was performed with immunoSEQ multiplex PCR; in TCRdb, only in-frame clones are kept and a portion is missing. In the table there are 160,000 or so clones, about 72% of which are singletons. The sequencing input was PBMCs. The receptors derive from a man aged 25 to 40 in good health and CMV-seropositive.

The chain has TRBV4-2 and TRBJ2-2; D may be TRBD2 (6 bases). The CDR3 covers 16 residues. Trimming stripped 0 bases from V and 4 bases from J, with 12 bases between. In germline, CDR1 is LGHNA, CDR2 YNFKEQ. The CDR3 coding sequence is TGTGCCAGCAGCCAAGATTATCCGGGGGTCACCGGGGAGCTGTTTTTT. Translating gives CASSQDYPGVTGELFF.

The rearrangement links TRBV7-9 to TRBJ1-4; D is ambiguous. The ends were cut back, 3 bases at V and 5 bases at J, with 7 bases in the middle. Per the germline V gene, CDR1 is SEHNR and CDR2 is FQNEAQ (reference sequence). The CDR3 runs 13 residues. The CDR3 sequence is CASSFRGNEKLFF. For the CDR3, the DNA is TGTGCCAGCAGCTTTCGGGGAAATGAAAAACTGTTTTTT.

The CDR3 DNA reads as TGTGCCTGGAGTGTATTTAGAGGAGCTTCCTACAATGAGCAGTTCTTC. Protein: CAWSVFRGASYNEQFF. The V gene is TRBV30, the J gene TRBJ2-1; no definite D call. Germline loops: CDR1 GTSNPN, CDR2 SVGIG (reference sequence). This CDR3 comprises 16 residues. V dropped 0 bases and J dropped 1 base, with 13 bases sitting between them.

The chain uses TRBV5-4 and TRBJ2-3; the match to TRBD1 covers 7 bases. Unmatched junction bases numbered 5, after V lost 3 bases and J lost 1 base. The CDR3 extends over 15 amino acids. Germline CDR1 reads SGHNT; CDR2 reads YYREEE (reference sequence). CDR3 DNA: TGTGCCAGCAGCTACCGACAGGGCCGCACAGATACGCAGTATTTT. Protein product: CASSYRQGRTDTQYF.

The chain couples TRBV4-1 to TRBJ2-5, with TRBD2 matching 9 bases. This CDR3 region has 17 residues. Trimming at V came to 2 bases and at J to 3 bases, leaving 10 bases not matched to a gene. CDR1 and CDR2 from the germline V gene are MGHRA and YSYEKL. The CDR3 DNA is TGCGCCAGCAGCCAACACCGGCAGCTAGCGGGGAAAGAGACCCAGTACTTC. Protein product: CASSQHRQLAGKETQYF.

The J gene is TRBJ2-5, the V gene TRBV28; TRBD2 matches 9 bases. V shed 3 bases and J 5 bases; nucleotides not matched to a gene: 13. Germline CDR1 and CDR2: MDHEN and SYDVKM. The CDR3 is 17 amino acids. CDR3 nucleotides: TGTGCCAGCAGTTTCAGTCGAGCGGGGGGAGAGGAGGAGACCCAGTACTTC. Translation: CASSFSRAGGEEETQYF.

This rearrangement joins TRBV2 to TRBJ2-7; tentative D call: TRBD1 (6 bases). From germline, CDR1 is SNHLY and CDR2 FYNNEI. CDR3 length: 14 residues. V shed 3 bases and J shed 3 bases, with 12 bases lying between them. The CDR3 protein is CASSDPDSRYEQYF. The CDR3 DNA reads as TGTGCCAGCAGTGATCCGGACAGCCGCTACGAGCAGTACTTC.

This clone came up a few times. The chain couples TRBV25-1 to TRBJ1-2; 11 positions agree with TRBD1. In germline, CDR1 is MGHDK, CDR2 SYGVNS. CDR3 length: 14 residues. Trimming cost V 6 bases and J 7 bases; bases outside gene matches: 7. The CDR3 region is CASRGGQGVGGYTF. For the CDR3, the DNA is TGTGCCAGCAGGGGGGGACAGGGGGTCGGTGGCTACACCTTC.

The rearrangement links TRBV5-4 to TRBJ1-3; maybe TRBD1 (5 bases). V lost 2 bases, J lost 4 bases, and 16 bases lay in between. In germline, CDR1 is SGHNT, CDR2 YYREEE (reference sequence). This CDR3 spans 16 amino acids. CDR3 region: CASSLDPGRGGNTIYF. The CDR3 DNA is TGTGCCAGCAGCTTAGATCCCGGGAGGGGCGGAAACACCATATATTTT.

The DNA for the CDR3 is TGTGCCAGCAGCCAAGATGCGGGGCCAGAGACCCAGTACTTC. Protein sequence: CASSQDAGPETQYF. The gene calls are TRBV14 and TRBJ2-5; tentatively, D is TRBD2 (6 bases). CDR1 and CDR2 (germline): SGHDN, FVKESK. CDR3 length: 14 amino acids. Between the trimmed V and J ends, which lost 0 bases and 4 bases, there was a span of 9 bases.

CDR3 region: CASSGPGISPLHF. CDR3 coding DNA: TGTGCCAGCAGCGGGCCGGGAATCTCACCCCTCCACTTT. This rearrangement joins TRBV7-2 to TRBJ1-6; D is unresolved. The germline CDR1 and CDR2 sequences are SGHTA and FQGNSA. The CDR3 consists of 13 residues. Between the trimmed V and J ends, which lost 5 bases and 10 bases, there was a span of 12 bases.

The J gene is TRBJ2-7, the V gene TRBV6-5, with a weak D call TRBD1 (6 bases). Trimming removed 2 bases at V and 4 bases at J, with 9 bases between. This CDR3 has 13 residues. CDR1 and CDR2 (germline): MNHEY, SVGAGI. Written as DNA, the CDR3 is TGTGCCAGCAGTTACGGGGGCAGGTACGAGCAGTACTTC. This translates into CASSYGGRYEQYF.

For this clone: Different DNA sequences within this sample yield the same CDR3. V usage is TRBV27 and J usage is TRBJ1-5; maybe TRBD1 (6 bases). The germline gives CDR1 MNHEY, CDR2 SMNVEV (reference sequence). The CDR3 sequence is 14 residues long. V shed 2 bases and J shed 4 bases, with 9 bases lying between them. In DNA form, the CDR3 reads TGTGCCAGCAGTTTAGGGAGGGGGAATCAGCCCCAGCATTTT. This codes for CASSLGRGNQPQHF.

This clone was recorded a few times. This chain connects TRBV5-5 to TRBJ1-1, with TRBD1 as a possible D gene (6 bases). Germline V gene lookup returns CDR1 SGHKS and CDR2 YYEKEE (reference sequence). V was cut by 2 bases and J by 1 base, with 15 bases left in between. The CDR3 is 16 residues long. The DNA for the CDR3 is TGTGCCAGCAGCTTAGGTACAGGGAACTCGAACACTGAAGCTTTCTTT. Its protein product is CASSLGTGNSNTEAFF. The variable domain in full, completed from reference TRBV5-5 and TRBJ1-1, reads DAGVTQSPTHLIKTRGQQVTLRCSPISGHKSVSWYQQVLGQGPQFIFQYYEKEERGRGNFPDRFSARQFPNYSSELNVNALLLGDSALYLCASSLGTGNSNTEAFFGQGTRLTVV.

The chain links TRBV30 to TRBJ2-3; D gene ambiguous. Trimming pared 1 base from V and 8 bases from J, leaving 10 bases between. The V gene's germline CDR1 is GTSNPN and CDR2 SVGIG (reference sequence). The CDR3 has 12 residues. For the CDR3, the DNA is TGTGCCTGGAGTGGTGAACCGAGTACGCAGTATTTT. Protein product: CAWSGEPSTQYF.

The chain links TRBV11-2 to TRBJ2-2; the D is unclear. The V and J ends lost 3 bases and 4 bases respectively, with 6 bases between them. Germline values: CDR1 SGHAT, CDR2 FQNNGV. The CDR3 covers 13 residues. The CDR3 region has the DNA TGTGCCAGCAGCTTTTACGGCACCGGGGAGCTGTTTTTT. Translation gives CASSFYGTGELFF. Full variable domain (rest looked up from reference TRBV11-2 and TRBJ2-2): EAGVAQSPRYKIIEKRQSVAFWCNPISGHATLYWYQQILGQGPKLLIQFQNNGVVDDSQLPKDRFSAERLKGVDSTLKIQPAKLEDSAVYLCASSFYGTGELFFGEGSRLTVL.

The chain recombines TRBV19 with TRBJ2-6, with D hard to call. The length of the CDR3 is 15 residues. Germline-derived CDR1 and CDR2 are LNHDA and SQIVND (reference sequence). V was cut by 4 bases and J by 1 base, with 8 bases left in between. CDR3 nucleotide sequence: TGTGCCAGTAGTACAGGCCCATCTGGGGCCAACGTCCTGACTTTC. Its protein product is CASSTGPSGANVLTF.

The chain carries TRBV5-1 and TRBJ2-1; D is unclear. Germline assignment: CDR1 SGHRS and CDR2 YFSETQ. V was cut by 0 bases and J by 0 bases, with 7 bases left in between. This CDR3 has 15 residues. The CDR3: CASSLGPSSYNEQFF. CDR3 DNA sequence: TGCGCCAGCAGCTTGGGCCCGAGCTCCTACAATGAGCAGTTCTTC. The full variable domain, with the rest looked up from reference TRBV5-1 and TRBJ2-1, is KAGVTQTPRYLIKTRGQQVTLSCSPISGHRSVSWYQQTPGQGLQFLFEYFSETQRNKGNFPGRFSGRQFSNSRSEMNVSTLELGDSALYLCASSLGPSSYNEQFFGPGTRLTVL.

The CDR3 is CASSEYRQGIRELFF. CDR3 DNA sequence: TGTGCCAGCAGTGAATACCGGCAGGGGATACGGGAGCTGTTTTTT. The chain is built from TRBV2 and TRBJ2-2, with D possibly being TRBD1 (6 bases). Trimming shortened V by 2 bases and J by 9 bases, and 16 bases separated the two germline ends. Germline V gives CDR1 SNHLY, CDR2 FYNNEI. This CDR3 contains 15 residues.

This clone turned up a few times. The V and J genes are TRBV6-1 and TRBJ1-2, with TRBD1 matching over 9 bases. This CDR3 contains 15 residues. With 4 bases clipped from V and 4 bases from J, the junction kept 7 bases outside the gene matches. Germline assignment: CDR1 MNHNS and CDR2 SASEGT. Written as DNA, the CDR3 is TGTGCCAGCAGTGCCCCGGGACAGGGCAGCTATGGCTACACCTTC. Protein sequence: CASSAPGQGSYGYTF.

This clone occurred a few times. V and J are TRBV2 and TRBJ1-4; D ambiguous. The CDR3 runs 15 residues. V was pared by 2 bases and J by 0 bases, with 7 bases between. Per germline, CDR1 SNHLY and CDR2 FYNNEI. This CDR3 reads CASSERHATNEKLFF. CDR3 sequence (DNA): TGTGCCAGCAGTGAAAGACATGCAACTAATGAAAAACTGTTTTTT.